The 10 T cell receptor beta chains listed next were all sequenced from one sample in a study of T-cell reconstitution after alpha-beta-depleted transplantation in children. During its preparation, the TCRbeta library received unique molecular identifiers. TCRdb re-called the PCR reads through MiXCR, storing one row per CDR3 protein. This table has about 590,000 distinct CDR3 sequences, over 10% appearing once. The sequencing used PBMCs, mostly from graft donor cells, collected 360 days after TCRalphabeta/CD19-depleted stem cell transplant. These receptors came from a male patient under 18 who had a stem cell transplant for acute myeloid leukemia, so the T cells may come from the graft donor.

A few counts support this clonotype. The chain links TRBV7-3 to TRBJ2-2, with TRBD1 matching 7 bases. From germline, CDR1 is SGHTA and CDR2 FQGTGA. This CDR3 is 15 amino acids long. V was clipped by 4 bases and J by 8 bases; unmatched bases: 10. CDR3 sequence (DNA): TGTGCCAGCAGCTCGTCTGGACAGGTCGCGGGGGAGCTGTTTTTT. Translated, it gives CASSSSGQVAGELFF.

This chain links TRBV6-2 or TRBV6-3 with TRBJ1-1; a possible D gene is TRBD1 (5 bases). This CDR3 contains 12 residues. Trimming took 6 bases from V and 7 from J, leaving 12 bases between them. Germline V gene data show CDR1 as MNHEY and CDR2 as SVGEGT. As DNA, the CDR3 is TGTGCCAGCAGATCAGGGTTGGGTGAAGCTTTCTTT. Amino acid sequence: CASRSGLGEAFF.

The CDR3 DNA reads TGTGCCAGCAGCGTAGCTGGTCGTACGGGGGCTGGGTTTGGGCAGTTCTTC. Amino acids: CASSVAGRTGAGFGQFF. The chain couples TRBV9 to TRBJ2-1; D tentatively reads TRBD1 or TRBD2 (6 bases each). Germline values: CDR1 SGDLS, CDR2 YYNGEE. This CDR3 comprises 17 residues. V dropped 0 bases and J dropped 12 bases, with 25 bases sitting between them. Filled out from reference TRBV9 and TRBJ2-1, the complete variable domain reads DSGVTQTPKHLITATGQRVTLRCSPRSGDLSVYWYQQSLDQGLQFLIQYYNGEERAKGNILERFSAQQFPDLHSELNLSSLELGDSALYFCASSVAGRTGAGFGQFFGPGTRLTVL.

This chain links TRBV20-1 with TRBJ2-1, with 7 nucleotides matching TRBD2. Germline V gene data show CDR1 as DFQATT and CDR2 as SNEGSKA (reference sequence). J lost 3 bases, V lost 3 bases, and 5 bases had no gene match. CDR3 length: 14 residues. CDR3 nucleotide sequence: TGCAGTGCTAGGAGCCTAGCGGTCTACAATGAGCAGTTCTTC. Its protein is CSARSLAVYNEQFF.

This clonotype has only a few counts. CDR3 DNA sequence: TGTGCCAGCAGCTTAGTTGCCCGCGCCTGGCAGTTCTTC. It codes for CASSLVARAWQFF. The V and J genes are TRBV7-2 and TRBJ2-1; D unclear. There are 13 residues in the CDR3. V was cut by 1 base and J by 12 bases, with 13 bases left in between. Per the germline V gene, CDR1 is SGHTA and CDR2 is FQGNSA.

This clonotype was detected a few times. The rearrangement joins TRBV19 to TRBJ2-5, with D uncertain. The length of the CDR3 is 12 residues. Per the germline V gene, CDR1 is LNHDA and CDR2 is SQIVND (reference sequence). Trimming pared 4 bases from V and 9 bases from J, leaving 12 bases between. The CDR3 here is CASSTNGEPQYF. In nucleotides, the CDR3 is TGTGCCAGTAGTACAAATGGGGAACCCCAGTACTTC.

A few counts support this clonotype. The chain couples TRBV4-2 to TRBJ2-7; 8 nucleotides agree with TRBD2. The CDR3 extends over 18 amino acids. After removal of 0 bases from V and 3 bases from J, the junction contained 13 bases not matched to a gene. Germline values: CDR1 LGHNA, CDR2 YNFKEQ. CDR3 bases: TGTGCCAGCAGCCAAGATCGGCCTAGCGGGTTTGGGGGCTACGAGCAGTACTTC. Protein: CASSQDRPSGFGGYEQYF.

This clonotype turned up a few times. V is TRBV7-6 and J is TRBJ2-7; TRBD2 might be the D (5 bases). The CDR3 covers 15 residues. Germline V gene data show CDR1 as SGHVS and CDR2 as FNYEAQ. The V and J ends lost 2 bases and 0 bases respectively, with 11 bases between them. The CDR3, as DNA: TGTGCCAGCAGCTTAAAAGTGGGGAGCTCCTACGAGCAGTACTTC. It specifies CASSLKVGSSYEQYF.

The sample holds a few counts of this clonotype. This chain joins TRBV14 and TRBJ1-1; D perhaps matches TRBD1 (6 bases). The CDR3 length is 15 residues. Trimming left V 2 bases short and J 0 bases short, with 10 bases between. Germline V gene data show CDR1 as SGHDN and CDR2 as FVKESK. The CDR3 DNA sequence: TGTGCCAGCAGCCAATTTTGGGGGCTGAACACTGAAGCTTTCTTT. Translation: CASSQFWGLNTEAFF.

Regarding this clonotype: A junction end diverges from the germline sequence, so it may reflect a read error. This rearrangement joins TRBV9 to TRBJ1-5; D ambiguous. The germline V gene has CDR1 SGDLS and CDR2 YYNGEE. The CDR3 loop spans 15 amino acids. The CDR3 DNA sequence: TGTGCCAGCAGCCCCATTCCCGGGATCAATCAACCCCAGCATTTT. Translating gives CASSPIPGINQPQHF.